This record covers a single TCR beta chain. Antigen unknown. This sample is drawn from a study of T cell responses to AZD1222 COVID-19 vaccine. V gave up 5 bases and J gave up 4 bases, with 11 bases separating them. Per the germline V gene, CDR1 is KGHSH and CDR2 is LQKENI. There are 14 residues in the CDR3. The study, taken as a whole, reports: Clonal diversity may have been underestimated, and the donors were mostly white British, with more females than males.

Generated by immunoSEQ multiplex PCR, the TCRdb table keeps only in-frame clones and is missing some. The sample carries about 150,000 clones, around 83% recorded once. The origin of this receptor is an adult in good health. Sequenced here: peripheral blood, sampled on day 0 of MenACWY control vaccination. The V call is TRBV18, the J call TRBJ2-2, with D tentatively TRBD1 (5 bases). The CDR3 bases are TGTGCCAGCTCATTAGACAGATTCACCGGGGAGCTGTTTTTT. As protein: CASSLDRFTGELFF.